This T cell receptor beta chain appears in the sequencing data of a study of shared clonotypes between healthy human individuals. Concerning this clone itself: Other DNA sequences within the sample encode an identical CDR3.

Splitting of each subset's genomic DNA was done evenly across several immunoSEQ plates. Unsorted PBMCs provided DNA that was sequenced on ten immunoSEQ deep assay plates. Study processing details: Filtering was not the same, since immunoSEQ gave junction-only sequences without quality scores. Profiled with immunoSEQ multiplex PCR; TCRdb holds only in-frame clones, not every one. D and trimming were read from the DNA, whereas the V and J calls and clone size are those reported in that table. The table has 450,000 to 500,000 clones, around 73% seen once. This TCR was recovered from a woman in her thirties or forties in good health. Some clones in this sample may be carry-over from other donors' samples. Material for sequencing was PBMCs.

CDR3 sequence: CASSLGLAGAGELFF. The CDR3 coding sequence is TGTGCCAGCAGTTTGGGGTTAGCGGGAGCCGGGGAGCTGTTTTTT. The chain has TRBV28 and TRBJ2-2, with 9 bases identical to TRBD2. Trimming removed 3 bases from V and 6 bases from J; junction bases left unmatched: 5. Per the germline V gene, CDR1 is MDHEN and CDR2 is SYDVKM. This CDR3 is built from 15 residues. Combining the CDR3 with reference TRBV28 and TRBJ2-2 gives the whole variable domain DVKVTQSSRYLVKRTGEKVFLECVQDMDHENMFWYRQDPGLGLRLIYFSYDVKMKEKGDIPEGYSVSREKKERFSLILESASTNQTSMYLCASSLGLAGAGELFFGEGSRLTVL.